The table lists the clone carrying this TCR beta chain with a count of one. The antigen is unknown. Trimming took 6 bases from V and 6 from J; bases not matched to a gene: 10. The CDR3 is 15 residues long. Germline V CDR1 and CDR2: SNHLY, FYNNEI. The data belong to a study of T-cell reconstitution after alpha-beta-depleted transplantation in children. Findings and limits, study-wide: Hyperexpanded clones declined; after one year, newly produced T cells mostly supplied diversity. Approximately two months post-transplant, alpha-beta T cells reportedly originated from several hundred expanded graft clones. Some patients owed their high day-60 TCRbeta diversity to surviving recipient T cells and thymic progenitors.

This sample's TCRbeta library carried unique molecular identifier barcodes. Using its own MiXCR run on the PCR reads, TCRdb lists one record per CDR3 protein. In the table there are 600,000 or so distinct CDR3 sequences, 23% of which are singletons. The V gene is TRBV2, the J gene TRBJ2-3; 9 positions match TRBD2. The sequencing used PBMCs, mostly from graft donor cells, collected 360 days after TCRalphabeta/CD19-depleted stem cell transplant. The source is a boy younger than two who had a stem cell transplant for acute myeloid leukemia, so the T cells may come from the graft donor. CDR3 residues: CASSLQRGAGDTQYF. As DNA, the CDR3 is TGTGCCAGCAGCCTTCAGCGGGGGGCTGGTGATACGCAGTATTTT.